One and the same sample provided the 7 T cell receptor beta chains below, sequenced in a study of cytomegalovirus exposure and HLA in healthy donors. The PCR was carried out with 60 Vbeta primers and 13 Jbeta primers. Repertoires were generated with immunoSEQ multiplex PCR, while TCRdb's copy carries only in-frame clones and drops some. Of some 160,000 clones listed, 84% were seen once; the top ten hold more than 1.5%. Sequenced: PBMCs. The receptors shown here come from a man aged 18 to 30 in good health and CMV-seronegative.

V and J are TRBV7-3 and TRBJ2-1; TRBD2 is a possible D gene (5 bases). The V gene lost 4 bases and the J gene lost 4 bases, with 14 bases spanning the gap. This CDR3 is built from 15 residues. The germline CDR1 and CDR2 sequences are SGHTA and FQGTGA. CDR3 protein: CASSSRRSGYNEQFF. The CDR3 DNA reads as TGTGCCAGCAGCTCCCGACGGAGCGGTTACAATGAGCAGTTCTTC.

The chain carries TRBV6-1 and TRBJ1-4, with a weak D call TRBD1 (5 bases). CDR3 size: 16 residues. Germline assignment: CDR1 MNHNS and CDR2 SASEGT. V lost 4 bases and J 6 bases, leaving 18 bases between the germline ends. The CDR3: CASSVIPGEGDEKLFF. The CDR3 bases are TGTGCCAGCAGTGTAATTCCGGGGGAAGGGGATGAAAAACTGTTTTTT.

The rearrangement uses TRBV4-1 and TRBJ1-4; D uncertain. Trimming stripped 5 bases from V and 8 bases from J, with 9 bases between. The germline V gene has CDR1 MGHRA and CDR2 YSYEKL. The CDR3 has 12 amino acids. CDR3 in DNA: TGCGCCAGCAGCAACCCAGGCGAAAAACTGTTTTTT. Protein: CASSNPGEKLFF.

The chain recombines TRBV5-1 with TRBJ2-7; 11 bases align to TRBD2. V shed 4 bases, J shed 6 bases, and the junction held 6 bases outside the gene matches. The CDR3 extends over 14 amino acids. Germline V gene lookup returns CDR1 SGHRS and CDR2 YFSETQ. In DNA, the CDR3 is TGCGCCAGCAGCCCAACTAGCGGGAGTCGCGAGCAGTACTTC. Translated, it gives CASSPTSGSREQYF.

This clone has a handful of counts. The V call is TRBV21-1, the J call TRBJ2-3; TRBD2, the table's D call, was not compared with the DNA. TRBV21-1 is a recognized pseudogene. CDR3 length: 14 amino acids. The CDR3 bases are TGTGCCCCTCAGGGAGCGGGGGGGCTGGATACGCAGTATTTT. Protein product: CAPQGAGGLDTQYF.

The V and J genes are TRBV23-1 and TRBJ2-5; TRBD2 matches 9 bases. TRBV23-1 has ORF status, its function being uncertain. CDR3 size: 18 residues. The ends lost 8 bases at V and 3 bases at J; junction bases unmatched: 19. CDR3 residues: CASRPRGLLLAGKETQYF. The CDR3 DNA follows: TGCGCCAGCCGTCCCAGGGGCCTCTTACTAGCGGGCAAAGAGACCCAGTACTTC.

This clone was seen a single time. The gene calls are TRBV7-2 and TRBJ1-1; D unresolved. This CDR3 contains 13 residues. The V gene's germline CDR1 is SGHTA and CDR2 FQGNSA. V dropped 5 bases and J dropped 5 bases, with 12 bases sitting between them. The CDR3 nucleotides are TGTGCCAGCAGCCGAGGCCCTAAAACTGAAGCTTTCTTT. Protein sequence: CASSRGPKTEAFF.